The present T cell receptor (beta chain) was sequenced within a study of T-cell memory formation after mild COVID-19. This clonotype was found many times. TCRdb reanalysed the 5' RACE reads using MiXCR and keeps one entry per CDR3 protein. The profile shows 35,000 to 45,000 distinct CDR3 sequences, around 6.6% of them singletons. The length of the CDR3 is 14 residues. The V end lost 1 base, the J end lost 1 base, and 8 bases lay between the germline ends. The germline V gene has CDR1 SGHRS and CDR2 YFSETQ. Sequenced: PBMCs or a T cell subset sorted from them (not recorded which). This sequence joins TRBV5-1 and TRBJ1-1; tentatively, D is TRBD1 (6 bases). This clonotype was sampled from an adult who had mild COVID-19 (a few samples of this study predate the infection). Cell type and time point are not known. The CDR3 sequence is CASSLLQGNTEAFF. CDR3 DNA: TGCGCCAGCAGCTTGTTACAGGGGAACACTGAAGCTTTCTTT.